This T cell receptor beta chain was found in a study of cytomegalovirus exposure and HLA in healthy donors. V was pared by 6 bases and J by 3 bases, with 6 bases between. The CDR3 sequence is 11 residues long. The germline CDR1 and CDR2 sequences are SEHNR and FQNEAQ (reference sequence). Study results and limitations: Cytomegalovirus association was listed for around 180 TCR beta chains. An analysis was carried out later, and it reportedly showed fewer N-insertions in an Asian-associated ancestry cluster than the approximately 700-donor mean.

The PCR ran on 60 Vbeta and 13 Jbeta primers. The table came from immunoSEQ multiplex PCR; TCRdb's copy has only in-frame clones and leaves some out. The profile shows 100,000 to 150,000 clones, over 9.5% of them singletons. A word on this clone: Its antigen is undetermined.

V is TRBV7-9 and J is TRBJ2-7; D not resolved. The specimen was PBMCs. This clonotype was obtained from a woman aged 18-29 years in good health and CMV-seropositive. The CDR3 region has the DNA TGTGCCAGCAGTTCCCTCTACGAGCAGTACTTC. Residues: CASSSLYEQYF.